A single sample is the source of the 25 T cell receptor beta chains below, sequenced in a study of T cell repertoires in cytomegalovirus infection. TCRdb used MiXCR to reprocess the reads, holding one entry per CDR3 protein. The sample carries a few hundred thousand distinct CDR3 sequences, more than 15% recorded once. Sample: CD8+ T cells from PBMCs. These receptors all stem from a human donor in good health (CMV status not recorded). Some clones in this sample may be carry-over from other donors' samples.

This clonotype was picked up many times. This chain connects TRBV11-3 to TRBJ2-7; D call uncertain. The CDR3 is made up of 14 amino acids. Per the germline V gene, CDR1 is SGHNT and CDR2 is YENEEA. V was cut by 0 bases and J by 7 bases, with 13 bases left in between. The CDR3 DNA sequence: TGTGCCAGCAGCTTAGATCCGAATATTCTAGAGCAGTACTTC. It encodes CASSLDPNILEQYF. Using reference TRBV11-3 and TRBJ2-7 for the parts outside the CDR3, the full variable domain is EAGVVQSPRYKIIEKKQPVAFWCNPISGHNTLYWYLQNLGQGPELLIRYENEEAVDDSQLPKDRFSAERLKGVDSTLKIQPAELGDSAVYLCASSLDPNILEQYFGPGTRLTVT.

This clonotype was counted a few times. J is TRBJ1-1 and V is TRBV5-1; D gene unclear. The CDR3 sequence is 15 residues long. V lost 0 bases and J lost 3, with 12 bases in between. CDR1 and CDR2 from the germline V gene are SGHRS and YFSETQ. The CDR3 region is CASSLEAAVDTEAFF. The CDR3 DNA reads as TGCGCCAGCAGCTTGGAGGCAGCTGTAGACACTGAAGCTTTCTTT.

J is TRBJ1-2 and V is TRBV20-1; 8 bases fit TRBD1. J lost 6 bases, V lost 5 bases, and 8 bases had no gene match. The germline CDR1 and CDR2 sequences are DFQATT and SNEGSKA (reference sequence). The CDR3 covers 13 residues. The DNA of the CDR3 is TGCAGTGCTTGGACCGGGACAGGTCATGGCTACACCTTC. It translates to CSAWTGTGHGYTF.

This clonotype appeared a few times. The V call is TRBV4-3, the J call TRBJ2-7; D gene ambiguous. The CDR3 totals 15 residues. Trimming took 1 base from V and 1 from J, leaving 11 bases between them. The germline CDR1 and CDR2 sequences are LGHNA and YSLEER. The CDR3 coding sequence is TGCGCCAGCAGCCAAGGTGATGGTGAGTCCTACGAGCAGTACTTC. It codes for CASSQGDGESYEQYF.

The chain carries TRBV6-6 and TRBJ2-5; 14 positions match TRBD2. The CDR3 loop spans 16 amino acids. V lost 6 bases and J lost 5; bases outside the gene matches: 8. Germline CDR1 and CDR2: MNHNY and SVGAGI (reference sequence). The CDR3 spells CASRPTGLAGVETQYF. The CDR3 DNA reads TGTGCCAGCAGACCTACGGGACTAGCGGGGGTTGAGACCCAGTACTTC.

This clonotype was counted a few times. V usage is TRBV4-2 and J usage is TRBJ2-2; the D is unclear. The CDR3 is 12 residues long. CDR1 is LGHNA, CDR2 YNFKEQ, per germline. V lost 5 bases and J 7 bases, leaving 8 bases between the germline ends. This CDR3 is CASSESGGELFF. The DNA for the CDR3 is TGTGCCAGCAGCGAAAGTGGCGGGGAGCTGTTTTTT.

This clonotype was seen repeatedly, ten times or more. The rearrangement joins TRBV6-5 to TRBJ2-4; D unresolved. The CDR3 length is 16 residues. CDR1 is MNHEY, CDR2 SVGAGI, per germline. V lost 6 bases, J lost 0 bases, and 15 bases lay in between. The CDR3 protein is CASSPSLLGAKNIQYF. CDR3 coding DNA: TGTGCCAGCAGCCCCTCTCTTTTGGGAGCCAAAAACATTCAGTACTTC.

This clonotype was counted only a few times. This chain joins TRBV20-1 and TRBJ2-1; D is possibly TRBD2 (5 bases). Germline CDR1 is DFQATT and CDR2 is SNEGSKA (reference sequence). This CDR3 region has 14 residues. V lost 4 bases and J 2 bases, leaving 12 bases between the germline ends. The CDR3 sequence: CSAKRLPTYNEQFF. DNA for the CDR3: TGCAGTGCTAAGAGACTACCAACCTACAATGAGCAGTTCTTC.

This clonotype has more than one count but fewer than ten. V gene TRBV28 combines with J gene TRBJ2-5, with D tentatively TRBD1 (6 bases). This CDR3 comprises 14 residues. Per the germline V gene, CDR1 is MDHEN and CDR2 is SYDVKM. Trimming shortened V by 6 bases and J by 2 bases, and 13 bases separated the two germline ends. In DNA form, the CDR3 reads TGTGCCAGCAGCCGGGACAAAGCGCAAGAGACCCAGTACTTC. Amino acid sequence: CASSRDKAQETQYF.

On this clonotype itself: A much larger clone is a single base away; this may be a read error. This chain links TRBV7-2 with TRBJ2-3; possibly TRBD1 for D (5 bases). Trimming removed 8 bases at V and 2 bases at J, with 17 bases between. The CDR3 loop spans 15 amino acids. Germline V lookup: CDR1 SGHTA, CDR2 FQGNSA. DNA of the CDR3: TGTGCCAGCGGTACATGGGGCGGCGACACAGATACGCAGTATTTT. As protein: CASGTWGGDTDTQYF.

This clonotype appeared many times. The chain uses TRBV7-2 and TRBJ2-1, with D unclear. CDR1 and CDR2 from the germline V gene are SGHTA and FQGNSA. CDR3 length: 12 residues. Trimming took off 4 bases at V and 2 bases at J, with 3 bases between the two ends. The DNA of the CDR3 is TGTGCCAGCAGCTCAGCCTACAATGAGCAGTTCTTC. Translation: CASSSAYNEQFF.

This clonotype was counted many times. This chain uses TRBV6-5 with TRBJ2-5, with TRBD1 matching 7 bases. Trimming removed 6 bases from V and 2 bases from J; junction bases left unmatched: 3. CDR3 size: 13 residues. Germline V lookup: CDR1 MNHEY, CDR2 SVGAGI. CDR3 DNA: TGTGCCAGCAGGGGGGACAGTCAAGAGACCCAGTACTTC. As protein: CASRGDSQETQYF.

This clonotype showed up just a few times. The rearrangement uses TRBV6-6 and TRBJ1-6; D perhaps matches TRBD1 (6 bases). CDR1 and CDR2 (germline): MNHNY, SVGAGI (reference sequence). V dropped 4 bases and J dropped 10 bases, with 14 bases sitting between them. The length of the CDR3 is 14 residues. The chain's CDR3 is CASSSVGGGSPLHF. CDR3 DNA sequence: TGTGCCAGCAGTTCAGTCGGGGGCGGATCACCCCTCCACTTT.

The J gene is TRBJ2-1, the V gene TRBV4-1; TRBD2 matches 7 bases. CDR1 and CDR2 (germline): MGHRA, YSYEKL. J lost 5 bases, V lost 1 base, and 5 bases had no gene match. CDR3 length: 15 amino acids. CDR3 sequence reads: CASSQGLAENNEQFF. As DNA, the CDR3 is TGCGCCAGCAGCCAAGGACTAGCAGAGAACAATGAGCAGTTCTTC.

J is TRBJ2-2 and V is TRBV27; 11 bases line up with TRBD2. The CDR3 consists of 16 residues. V lost 6 bases, J lost 7 bases, and 10 bases stayed unmatched. Germline V gene lookup returns CDR1 MNHEY and CDR2 SMNVEV (reference sequence). Here the CDR3 reads CASRVSGGASDGELFF. In DNA form, the CDR3 reads TGTGCCAGCAGGGTTAGCGGGGGGGCCTCAGACGGGGAGCTGTTTTTT.

This clonotype occurred many times. The rearrangement links TRBV7-2 to TRBJ2-7; D not resolved. The germline CDR1 and CDR2 sequences are SGHTA and FQGNSA. The V end lost 2 bases, the J end lost 3 bases, and 14 bases lay between the germline ends. The CDR3 sequence is 15 residues long. For the CDR3, the DNA is TGTGCCAGCAGCTTATTCGGAGTGGGTCGCTACGAGCAGTACTTC. It codes for CASSLFGVGRYEQYF.

The chain carries TRBV28 and TRBJ2-5; TRBD1 might be the D (5 bases). Trimming stripped 6 bases from V and 2 bases from J, with 13 bases between. Germline loops: CDR1 MDHEN, CDR2 SYDVKM. There are 14 residues in the CDR3. The CDR3 loop is CASSLQGPQETQYF. The CDR3 nucleotides are TGTGCCAGCAGCTTGCAGGGCCCTCAAGAGACCCAGTACTTC.

This CDR3 reads CASSFFGGTYEQYF. As DNA, the CDR3 is TGTGCCAGCAGTTTTTTCGGGGGGACCTACGAGCAGTACTTC. V gene TRBV28 combines with J gene TRBJ2-7, with 7 bases lining up with TRBD2. Trimming took 3 bases from V and 2 from J; bases not matched to a gene: 4. Germline V CDR1 and CDR2: MDHEN, SYDVKM. The CDR3 contains 14 residues. The variable domain in full, completed from reference TRBV28 and TRBJ2-7, reads DVKVTQSSRYLVKRTGEKVFLECVQDMDHENMFWYRQDPGLGLRLIYFSYDVKMKEKGDIPEGYSVSREKKERFSLILESASTNQTSMYLCASSFFGGTYEQYFGPGTRLTVT.

This clonotype came up once. The V and J genes are TRBV28 and TRBJ1-5; 7 positions agree with TRBD1. J gave up 0 bases and V 6 bases, and 17 bases lay outside the gene matches. Germline-derived CDR1 and CDR2 are MDHEN and SYDVKM. CDR3 length equals 19 residues. The CDR3 region has the DNA TGTGCCAGCAGCCCGCGGTTATTTGACAGGGAAAATAGCAATCAGCCCCAGCATTTT. Protein: CASSPRLFDRENSNQPQHF.

This clonotype was detected a few times. The chain employs TRBV2 and TRBJ1-6; TRBD1 might be the D (5 bases). The germline CDR1 and CDR2 sequences are SNHLY and FYNNEI. The ends were cut back, 5 bases at V and 2 bases at J, with 19 bases in the middle. CDR3 length: 18 residues. The CDR3 DNA is TGTGCCAGCAGTCCCCAGGGTAGCCGGCTAGCCTATAATTCACCCCTCCACTTT. It yields the protein CASSPQGSRLAYNSPLHF.

This chain links TRBV7-9 with TRBJ1-2; D perhaps matches TRBD1 (6 bases). V was shortened by 11 bases and J by 6 bases, with 19 bases between the two germline ends. Germline-derived CDR1 and CDR2 are SEHNR and FQNEAQ (reference sequence). There are 13 residues in the CDR3. CDR3 in amino acids: CASLGGAYNGYTF. The CDR3 nucleotides read TGTGCCTCTCTCGGGGGGGCTTATAATGGCTACACCTTC.

This clonotype has a handful of counts. The chain employs TRBV7-9 and TRBJ2-1; unclear D gene. V gave up 4 bases and J gave up 8 bases, with 12 bases separating them. The CDR3 runs 13 residues. CDR1 SEHNR and CDR2 FQNEAQ come from the germline V gene (reference sequence). CDR3 DNA: TGTGCCAGCAGCTCCGCGGCCTTGGATGAGCAGTTCTTC. Residues: CASSSAALDEQFF.

The chain has TRBV5-4 and TRBJ2-7, with a tentative D call TRBD1 (6 bases). This CDR3 has 17 amino acids. CDR1 SGHNT and CDR2 YYREEE come from the germline V gene (reference sequence). The V and J ends lost 0 bases and 3 bases respectively, with 19 bases between them. The CDR3 DNA reads TGTGCCAGCAGCTTGGGTCCCTCTGGGGGCGGACACTACGAGCAGTACTTC. Residues: CASSLGPSGGGHYEQYF.

CDR3 region: CASSADAGLEQFF. The CDR3 DNA follows: TGTGCCAGTAGTGCGGATGCGGGTCTCGAGCAGTTCTTC. The rearrangement links TRBV19 to TRBJ2-1; possible D gene TRBD2, 5 bases. CDR1 is LNHDA, CDR2 SQIVND, per germline (reference sequence). Trimming removed 5 bases at V and 10 bases at J, with 15 bases between. This CDR3 is 13 amino acids long.

This clonotype was picked up many times. The chain links TRBV6-4 to TRBJ1-1; no definite D call. The CDR3 covers 13 residues. Germline CDR1 is MRHNA and CDR2 is SNTAGT. V lost 2 bases and J 5 bases, leaving 9 bases between the germline ends. Here the CDR3 reads CASSDRPETEAFF. In DNA form, the CDR3 reads TGTGCCAGCAGTGACAGGCCAGAAACTGAAGCTTTCTTT.